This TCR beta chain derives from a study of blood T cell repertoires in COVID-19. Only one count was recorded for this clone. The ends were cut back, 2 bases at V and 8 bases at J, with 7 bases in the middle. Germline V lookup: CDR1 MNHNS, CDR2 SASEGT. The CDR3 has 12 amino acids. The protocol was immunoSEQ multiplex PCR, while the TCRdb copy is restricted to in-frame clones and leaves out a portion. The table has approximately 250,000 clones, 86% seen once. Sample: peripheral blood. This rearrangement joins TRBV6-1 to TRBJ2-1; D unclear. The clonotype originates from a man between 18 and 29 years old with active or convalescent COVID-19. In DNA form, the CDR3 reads TGTGCCAGCAGTGAATCGTCTGATGAGCAGTTCTTC. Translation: CASSESSDEQFF.